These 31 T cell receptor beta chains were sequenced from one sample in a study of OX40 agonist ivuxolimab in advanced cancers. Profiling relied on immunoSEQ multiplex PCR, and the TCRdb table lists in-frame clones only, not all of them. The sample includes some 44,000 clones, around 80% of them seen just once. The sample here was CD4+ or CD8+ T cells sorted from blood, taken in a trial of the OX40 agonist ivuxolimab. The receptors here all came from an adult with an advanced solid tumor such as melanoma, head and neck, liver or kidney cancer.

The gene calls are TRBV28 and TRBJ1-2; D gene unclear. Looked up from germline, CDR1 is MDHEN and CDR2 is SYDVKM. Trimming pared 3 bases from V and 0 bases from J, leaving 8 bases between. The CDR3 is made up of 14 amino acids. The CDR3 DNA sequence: TGTGCCAGCAGTTTCGAGGGAGCTAACTATGGCTACACCTTC. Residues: CASSFEGANYGYTF.

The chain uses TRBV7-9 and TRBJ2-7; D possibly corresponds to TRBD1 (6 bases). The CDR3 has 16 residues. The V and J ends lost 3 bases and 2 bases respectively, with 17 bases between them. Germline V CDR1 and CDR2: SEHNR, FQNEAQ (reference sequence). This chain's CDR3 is CASSFGHQGGTYEQYF. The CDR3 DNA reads TGTGCCAGCAGCTTCGGCCACCAAGGGGGTACCTACGAGCAGTACTTC.

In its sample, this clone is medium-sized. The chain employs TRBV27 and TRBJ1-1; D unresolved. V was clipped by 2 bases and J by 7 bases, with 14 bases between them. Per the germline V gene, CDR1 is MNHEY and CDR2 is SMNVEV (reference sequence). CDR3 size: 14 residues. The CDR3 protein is CASSLRSRRNEAFF. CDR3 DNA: TGTGCCAGCAGTTTAAGGTCCAGACGAAATGAAGCTTTCTTT.

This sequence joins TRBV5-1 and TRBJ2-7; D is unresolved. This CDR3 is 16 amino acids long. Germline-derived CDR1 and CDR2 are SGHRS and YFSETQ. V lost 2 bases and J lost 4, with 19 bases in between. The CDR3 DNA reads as TGCGCCAGCAGCTTATTACCCTTAGTTAATGGGTACGAGCAGTACTTC. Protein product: CASSLLPLVNGYEQYF.

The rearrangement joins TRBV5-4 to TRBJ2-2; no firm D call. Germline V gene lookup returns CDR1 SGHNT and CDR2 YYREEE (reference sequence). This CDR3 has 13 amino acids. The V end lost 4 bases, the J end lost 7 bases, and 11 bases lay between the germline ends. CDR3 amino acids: CASSAPGVGELFF. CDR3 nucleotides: TGTGCCAGCAGCGCCCCGGGCGTCGGGGAGCTGTTTTTT.

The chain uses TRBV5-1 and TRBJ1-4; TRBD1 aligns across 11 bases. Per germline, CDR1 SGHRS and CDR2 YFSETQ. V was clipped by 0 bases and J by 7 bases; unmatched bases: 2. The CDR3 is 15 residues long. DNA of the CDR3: TGCGCCAGCAGCTTGGACGGGACAGGGGGTGAAAAACTGTTTTTT. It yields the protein CASSLDGTGGEKLFF.

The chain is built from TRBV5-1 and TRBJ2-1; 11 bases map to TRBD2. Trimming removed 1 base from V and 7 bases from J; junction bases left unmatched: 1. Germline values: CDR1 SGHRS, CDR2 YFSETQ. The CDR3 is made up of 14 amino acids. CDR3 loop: CASSLTSGSNEQFF. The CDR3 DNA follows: TGCGCCAGCAGCTTGACTAGCGGGAGTAATGAGCAGTTCTTC.

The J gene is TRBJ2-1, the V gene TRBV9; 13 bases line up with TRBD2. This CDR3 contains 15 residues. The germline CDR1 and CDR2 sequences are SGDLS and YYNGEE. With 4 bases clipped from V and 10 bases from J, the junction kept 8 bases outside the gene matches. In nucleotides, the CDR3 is TGTGCCAGCAGCCAGACTAGCGGGGGGTTTAGGGAGCAGTTCTTC. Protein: CASSQTSGGFREQFF.

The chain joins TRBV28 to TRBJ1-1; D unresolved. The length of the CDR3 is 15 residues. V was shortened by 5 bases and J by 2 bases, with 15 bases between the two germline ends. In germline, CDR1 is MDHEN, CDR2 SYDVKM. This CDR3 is CASSPPSAGNTEAFF. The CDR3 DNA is TGTGCCAGCAGTCCGCCATCGGCCGGAAACACTGAAGCTTTCTTT.

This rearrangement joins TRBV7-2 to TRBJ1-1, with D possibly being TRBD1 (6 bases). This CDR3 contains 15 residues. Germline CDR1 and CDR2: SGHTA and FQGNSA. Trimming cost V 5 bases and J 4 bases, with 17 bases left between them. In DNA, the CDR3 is TGTGCCAGCAGCGTCCCCGGGACAAGAAGCACTGAAGCTTTCTTT. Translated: CASSVPGTRSTEAFF. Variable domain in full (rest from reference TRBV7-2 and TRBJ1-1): GAGVSQSPSNKVTEKGKDVELRCDPISGHTALYWYRQSLGQGLEFLIYFQGNSAPDKSGLPSDRFSAERTGGSVSTLTIQRTQQEDSAVYLCASSVPGTRSTEAFFGQGTRLTVV.

CDR3 in amino acids: CASSQDSGTNRNTIYF. CDR3 nucleotide sequence: TGTGCCAGCAGCCAAGATTCGGGGACCAATCGAAACACCATATATTTT. The chain couples TRBV14 to TRBJ1-3; possibly TRBD1 for D (5 bases). Germline CDR1 reads SGHDN; CDR2 reads FVKESK. The V end was cut by 0 bases, the J end by 5 bases, with 14 bases between. This CDR3 is built from 16 residues.

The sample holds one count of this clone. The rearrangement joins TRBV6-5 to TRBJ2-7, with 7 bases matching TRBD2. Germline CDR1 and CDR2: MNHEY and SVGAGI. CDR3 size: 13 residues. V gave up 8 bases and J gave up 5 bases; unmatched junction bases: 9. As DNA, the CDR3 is TGTGCCAGCCGGAATCCCCGGGAGGACGAGCAGTACTTC. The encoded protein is CASRNPREDEQYF.

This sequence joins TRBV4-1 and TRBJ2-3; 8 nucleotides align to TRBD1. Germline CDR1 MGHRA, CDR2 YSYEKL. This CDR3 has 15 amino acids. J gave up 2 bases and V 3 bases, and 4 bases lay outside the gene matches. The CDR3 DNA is TGCGCCAGCAGCCACGGACAGGGCCTCACAGATACGCAGTATTTT. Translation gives CASSHGQGLTDTQYF.

The CDR3 reads CASSRDALETQYF. The CDR3 DNA sequence: TGTGCCAGCAGCCGGGACGCCTTAGAGACCCAGTACTTC. V usage is TRBV6-5 and J usage is TRBJ2-5; D tentatively fits TRBD1 or TRBD2 (5 bases each). CDR1 and CDR2 (germline): MNHEY, SVGAGI. Trimming stripped 6 bases from V and 4 bases from J, with 12 bases between. This CDR3 contains 13 residues.

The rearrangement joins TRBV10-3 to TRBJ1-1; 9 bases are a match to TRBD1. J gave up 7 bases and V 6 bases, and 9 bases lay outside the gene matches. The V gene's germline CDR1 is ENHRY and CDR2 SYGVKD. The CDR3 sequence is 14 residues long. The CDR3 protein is CAISPGQGSIEAFF. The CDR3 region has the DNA TGTGCCATCAGCCCCGGACAGGGGAGTATTGAAGCTTTCTTT.

The CDR3 spells CASSDRGPYEQYF. The CDR3 bases are TGTGCCAGCAGCGACAGAGGACCCTACGAGCAGTACTTC. The chain joins TRBV7-3 to TRBJ2-7; weak D call: TRBD1 (5 bases). The CDR3 extends over 13 amino acids. CDR1 is SGHTA, CDR2 FQGTGA, per germline. V shed 5 bases and J shed 2 bases, with 10 bases lying between them.

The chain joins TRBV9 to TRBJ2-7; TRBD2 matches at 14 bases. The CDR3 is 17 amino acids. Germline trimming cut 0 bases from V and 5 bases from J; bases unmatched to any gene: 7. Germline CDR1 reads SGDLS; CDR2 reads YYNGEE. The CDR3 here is CASSVGLAGGPGNEQYF. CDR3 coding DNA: TGTGCCAGCAGCGTAGGACTAGCGGGAGGGCCGGGGAACGAGCAGTACTTC. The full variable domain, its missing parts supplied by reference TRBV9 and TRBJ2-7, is DSGVTQTPKHLITATGQRVTLRCSPRSGDLSVYWYQQSLDQGLQFLIQYYNGEERAKGNILERFSAQQFPDLHSELNLSSLELGDSALYFCASSVGLAGGPGNEQYFGPGTRLTVT.

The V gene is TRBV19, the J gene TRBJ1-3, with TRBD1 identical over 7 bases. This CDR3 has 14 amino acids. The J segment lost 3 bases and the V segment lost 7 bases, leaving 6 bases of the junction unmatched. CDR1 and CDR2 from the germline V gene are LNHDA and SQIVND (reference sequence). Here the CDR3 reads CASTSQGFGNTIYF. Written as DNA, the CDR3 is TGTGCCAGTACTTCACAGGGGTTTGGAAACACCATATATTTT.

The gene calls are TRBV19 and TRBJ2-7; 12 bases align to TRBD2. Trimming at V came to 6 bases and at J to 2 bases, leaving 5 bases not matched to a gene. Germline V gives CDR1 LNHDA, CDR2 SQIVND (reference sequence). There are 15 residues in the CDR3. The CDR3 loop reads CASSRTSGVTYEQYF. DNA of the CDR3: TGTGCCAGTAGCAGGACTAGCGGGGTTACCTACGAGCAGTACTTC.

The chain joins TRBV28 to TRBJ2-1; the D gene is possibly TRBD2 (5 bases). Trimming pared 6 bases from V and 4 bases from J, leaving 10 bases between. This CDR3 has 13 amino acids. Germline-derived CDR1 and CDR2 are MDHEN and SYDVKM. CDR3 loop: CASRTTLYNEQFF. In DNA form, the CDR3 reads TGTGCCAGCAGGACTACCCTTTACAATGAGCAGTTCTTC.

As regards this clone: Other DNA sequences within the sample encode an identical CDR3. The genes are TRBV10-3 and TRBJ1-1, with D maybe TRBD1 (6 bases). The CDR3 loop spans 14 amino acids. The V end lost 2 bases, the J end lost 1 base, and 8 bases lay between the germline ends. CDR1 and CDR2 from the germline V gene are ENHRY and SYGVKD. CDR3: CAISEGQPNTEAFF. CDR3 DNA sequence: TGTGCCATCAGTGAGGGACAGCCGAACACTGAAGCTTTCTTT.

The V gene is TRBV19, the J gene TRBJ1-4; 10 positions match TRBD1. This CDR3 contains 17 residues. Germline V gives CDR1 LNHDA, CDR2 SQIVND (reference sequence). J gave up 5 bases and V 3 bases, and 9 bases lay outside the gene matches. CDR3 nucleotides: TGTGCCAGTAGTATCGGGACAGGGGTGCGGATGAATGAAAAACTGTTTTTT. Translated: CASSIGTGVRMNEKLFF.

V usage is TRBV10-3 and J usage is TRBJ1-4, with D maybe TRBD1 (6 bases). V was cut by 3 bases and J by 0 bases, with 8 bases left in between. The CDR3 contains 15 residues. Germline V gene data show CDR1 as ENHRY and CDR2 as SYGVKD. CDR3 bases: TGTGCCATCAGTGAACCAGGGGCAACTAATGAAAAACTGTTTTTT. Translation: CAISEPGATNEKLFF.

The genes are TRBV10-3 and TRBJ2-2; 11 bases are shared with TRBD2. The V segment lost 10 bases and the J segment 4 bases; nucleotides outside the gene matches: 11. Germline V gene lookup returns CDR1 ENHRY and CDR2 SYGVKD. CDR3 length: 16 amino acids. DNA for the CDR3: TGTGCCACCACCCTGGGGCTAGCGGGAGGCACCGGGGAGCTGTTTTTT. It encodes CATTLGLAGGTGELFF.

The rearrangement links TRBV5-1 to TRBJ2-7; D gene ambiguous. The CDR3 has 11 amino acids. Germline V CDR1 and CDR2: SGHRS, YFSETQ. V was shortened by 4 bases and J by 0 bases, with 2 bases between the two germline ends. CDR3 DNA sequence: TGCGCCAGCAGCACCTCCTACGAGCAGTACTTC. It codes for CASSTSYEQYF.

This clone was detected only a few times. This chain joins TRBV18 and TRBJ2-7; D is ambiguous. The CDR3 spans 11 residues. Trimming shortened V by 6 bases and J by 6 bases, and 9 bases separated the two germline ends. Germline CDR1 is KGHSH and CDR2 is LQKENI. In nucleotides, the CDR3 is TGTGCCAGCTCTTCCGGTGGCGAGCAGTACTTC. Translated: CASSSGGEQYF.

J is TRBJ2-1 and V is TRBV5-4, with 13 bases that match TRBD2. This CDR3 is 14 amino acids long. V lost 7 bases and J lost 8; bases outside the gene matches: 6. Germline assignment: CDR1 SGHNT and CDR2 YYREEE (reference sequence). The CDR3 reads CASRTSGRFDEQFF. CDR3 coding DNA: TGTGCCAGCCGGACTAGCGGGAGATTCGATGAGCAGTTCTTC.

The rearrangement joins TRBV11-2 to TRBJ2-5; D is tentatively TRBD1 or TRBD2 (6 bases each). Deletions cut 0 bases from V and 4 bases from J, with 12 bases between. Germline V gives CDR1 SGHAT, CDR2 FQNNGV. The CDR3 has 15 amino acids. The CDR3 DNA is TGTGCCAGCAGCTTAGATAGGGGGGTAGTAGAGACCCAGTACTTC. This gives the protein CASSLDRGVVETQYF. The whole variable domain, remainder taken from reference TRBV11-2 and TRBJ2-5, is EAGVAQSPRYKIIEKRQSVAFWCNPISGHATLYWYQQILGQGPKLLIQFQNNGVVDDSQLPKDRFSAERLKGVDSTLKIQPAKLEDSAVYLCASSLDRGVVETQYFGPGTRLLVL.

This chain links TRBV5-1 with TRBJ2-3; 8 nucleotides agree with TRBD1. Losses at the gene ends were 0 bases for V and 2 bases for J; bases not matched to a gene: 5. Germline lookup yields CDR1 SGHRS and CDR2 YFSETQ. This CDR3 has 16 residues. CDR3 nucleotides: TGCGCCAGCAGCTTGGGGCCAGGGGGCAACACAGATACGCAGTATTTT. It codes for CASSLGPGGNTDTQYF.

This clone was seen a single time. The CDR3 DNA follows: TGTGCCAGCAGCTTAGGAACGGGGCGGGAATACAATGAGCAGTTCTTC. Translating it yields CASSLGTGREYNEQFF. This chain joins TRBV7-9 and TRBJ2-1, with D maybe TRBD2 (6 bases). V was cut by 1 base and J by 4 bases, with 14 bases left in between. Germline assignment: CDR1 SEHNR and CDR2 FQNEAQ (reference sequence). The CDR3 extends over 16 amino acids.

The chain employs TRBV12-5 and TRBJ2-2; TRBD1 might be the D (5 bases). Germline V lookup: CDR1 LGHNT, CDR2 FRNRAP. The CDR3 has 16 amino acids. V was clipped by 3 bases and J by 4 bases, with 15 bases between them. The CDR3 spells CASGFSQGSTTGELFF. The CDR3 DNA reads TGTGCTAGTGGTTTTTCGCAGGGTTCGACCACCGGGGAGCTGTTTTTT.